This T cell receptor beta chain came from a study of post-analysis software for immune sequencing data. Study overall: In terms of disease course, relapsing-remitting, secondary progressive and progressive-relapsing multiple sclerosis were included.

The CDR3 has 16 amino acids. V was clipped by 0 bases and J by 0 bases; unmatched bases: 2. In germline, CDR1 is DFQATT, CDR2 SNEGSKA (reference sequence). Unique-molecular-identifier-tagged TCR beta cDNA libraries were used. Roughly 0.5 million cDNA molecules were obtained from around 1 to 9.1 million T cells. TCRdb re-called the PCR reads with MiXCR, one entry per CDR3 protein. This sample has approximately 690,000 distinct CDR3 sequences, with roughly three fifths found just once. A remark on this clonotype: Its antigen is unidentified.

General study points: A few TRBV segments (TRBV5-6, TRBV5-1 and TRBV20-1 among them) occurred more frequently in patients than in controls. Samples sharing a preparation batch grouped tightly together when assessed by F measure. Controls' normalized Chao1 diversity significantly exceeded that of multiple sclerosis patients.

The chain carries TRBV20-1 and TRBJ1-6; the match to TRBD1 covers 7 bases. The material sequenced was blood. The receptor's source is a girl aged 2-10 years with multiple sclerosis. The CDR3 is CSAREGQSSYNSPLHF. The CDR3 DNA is TGCAGTGCTAGAGAGGGACAGAGCTCCTATAATTCACCCCTCCACTTT.